One sample yielded the 10 T cell receptor beta chains listed below, sequenced in a study of human T cells and chemical hapten exposure. The time point denotes: pre-sensitization, week 0. Treatment noted: therapeutic diphenylcyclopropenone sensitization with weekly scalp DPC. TCRdb itself ran the RACE reads through MiXCR, one entry per CDR3 protein. The sample lists over 300,000 distinct CDR3 sequences; roughly 5.3% were seen once. This material consisted of whole blood, taken in connection with sensitization to the hapten diphenylcyclopropenone (DPC). These receptors came from a woman in her fifties or sixties with alopecia areata. Some clones in this sample may be carry-over from other donors' samples.

The rearrangement joins TRBV9 to TRBJ2-3; 8 nucleotides agree with TRBD2. Germline V CDR1 and CDR2: SGDLS, YYNGEE. CDR3 size: 16 residues. After removal of 0 bases from V and 5 bases from J, the junction contained 8 bases not matched to a gene. In DNA form, the CDR3 reads TGTGCCAGCAGCGTAGCCGGCGGGGGGCTCGGAGATACGCAGTATTTT. Protein sequence: CASSVAGGGLGDTQYF. Drawing the rest from reference TRBV9 and TRBJ2-3, the complete variable domain is DSGVTQTPKHLITATGQRVTLRCSPRSGDLSVYWYQQSLDQGLQFLIQYYNGEERAKGNILERFSAQQFPDLHSELNLSSLELGDSALYFCASSVAGGGLGDTQYFGPGTRLTVL.

A few counts support this clonotype. This chain connects TRBV5-6 to TRBJ1-1, with D possibly TRBD1 on 6 matching bases. Germline values: CDR1 SGHDT, CDR2 YYEEEE. V lost 3 bases and J lost 8, with 14 bases in between. The CDR3 is 13 residues long. CDR3 sequence (DNA): TGTGCCAGCAGCTCCCCCCCGGGGGGCGAAGCTTTCTTT. It translates to CASSSPPGGEAFF.

The chain couples TRBV5-1 to TRBJ1-3; 7 bases agree with TRBD1. CDR1 and CDR2 (germline): SGHRS, YFSETQ. The CDR3 covers 16 residues. The V segment lost 4 bases and the J segment 0 bases; nucleotides outside the gene matches: 7. Here the CDR3 DNA reads TGCGCCAGCAGCCTCACAGGGGCGGACTCTGGAAACACCATATATTTT. This sequence encodes CASSLTGADSGNTIYF.

This clonotype was seen at least ten times. The chain carries TRBV9 and TRBJ2-7, with 8 bases matching TRBD1. CDR3 size: 14 residues. Germline V gene sequence: CDR1 SGDLS, CDR2 YYNGEE. The ends lost 2 bases at V and 2 bases at J; junction bases unmatched: 3. CDR3: CASSVGTGTYEQYF. The CDR3 DNA reads TGTGCCAGCAGCGTGGGGACAGGTACCTACGAGCAGTACTTC.

This clonotype was seen only a few times. The chain employs TRBV14 and TRBJ2-5; TRBD2 is a possible D gene (6 bases). V dropped 0 bases and J dropped 4 bases, with 15 bases sitting between them. From germline, CDR1 is SGHDN and CDR2 FVKESK. This CDR3 comprises 16 residues. In DNA, the CDR3 is TGTGCCAGCAGCCAAGATCACGCCCTCGGGAGAGAGACCCAGTACTTC. Translation: CASSQDHALGRETQYF.

This clonotype was observed at least ten times. The CDR3, as DNA: TGTGCCAGCAGCTTCGCGGACAGGGCCTTAAAGACCCAGTACTTC. It specifies CASSFADRALKTQYF. The chain carries TRBV3-1 and TRBJ2-5; 8 bases line up with TRBD1. V shed 5 bases and J 6 bases; nucleotides not matched to a gene: 11. Germline V gene lookup returns CDR1 LGHDT and CDR2 YNNKEL (reference sequence). The CDR3 totals 15 residues.

This rearrangement joins TRBV10-3 to TRBJ1-1; D call uncertain. V lost 1 base to trimming and J lost 2 bases, with 5 bases between them. CDR1 ENHRY and CDR2 SYGVKD come from the germline V gene. This CDR3 comprises 13 residues. The CDR3 loop is CAISEYGNTEAFF. In DNA form, the CDR3 reads TGTGCCATCAGTGAGTATGGTAACACTGAAGCTTTCTTT.

This clonotype was detected ten times or more. The chain links TRBV7-8 to TRBJ2-6; TRBD1 agrees at 10 bases. Trimming at V came to 1 base and at J to 2 bases, leaving 11 bases not matched to a gene. Looked up from germline, CDR1 is SGHVS and CDR2 is FQNEAQ. The CDR3 contains 20 residues. DNA for the CDR3: TGTGCCAGCAGCTTAGTTTGGAGCGGGACAGGGGTCGCTGGGGCCAACGTCCTGACTTTC. Its protein product is CASSLVWSGTGVAGANVLTF.

Only a few counts were recorded for this clonotype. This sequence joins TRBV12-3 or TRBV12-4 and TRBJ1-5, with D uncertain. CDR3 size: 14 residues. V dropped 0 bases and J dropped 5 bases, with 8 bases sitting between them. CDR3 DNA: TGTGCCAGCAGTTTAGCGGGGAGGGATCAGCCCCAGCATTTT. Translated, it gives CASSLAGRDQPQHF.

This clonotype was found a few times. The chain is built from TRBV27 and TRBJ2-7; D uncertain. Germline V lookup: CDR1 MNHEY, CDR2 SMNVEV (reference sequence). Trimming stripped 6 bases from V and 3 bases from J, with 15 bases between. CDR3 length equals 14 residues. This CDR3 is CASSNSGPNYEQYF. The CDR3 DNA is TGTGCCAGCAGCAATTCAGGTCCCAACTACGAGCAGTACTTC.